The present entry profiles one T cell receptor (beta chain) with its context. V lost 8 bases to trimming and J lost 4 bases, with 6 bases between them. Germline CDR1 and CDR2: MNHEY and SMNVEV (reference sequence). This CDR3 has 10 amino acids. These data come from a study of blood T cell repertoires in COVID-19. The overall study: Acute and convalescent COVID-19 samples came from the United States, Italy and Spain. PBMCs, B-cell-depleted T cells, or T cells provided the cDNA or gDNA that made up the material.

Authors' data handling: The assay estimated nucleated cells by amplifying reference gene primers. The data were produced by immunoSEQ multiplex PCR, yet TCRdb's version contains in-frame clones alone and is incomplete. V, J and clone size are taken as reported in that table, and D and trimming were inferred from the DNA itself. The sample lists 150,000 to 200,000 clones, over 70% seen once, with 7% in the top ten. What was sequenced was peripheral blood. The clonotype was recovered from a woman aged 40-49 years with COVID-19, enrolled during active disease. The chain carries TRBV27 and TRBJ2-7; the D is unclear. The CDR3 sequence is CASGEYEQYF. CDR3 DNA sequence: TGTGCCAGCGGAGAATACGAGCAGTACTTC.